These T cell receptor beta chains were read from a single sample in a study of T cells in Graves' hyperthyroidism and ophthalmopathy. One entry per CDR3 protein, called by TCRdb with MiXCR from the multiplex PCR reads. The data contain about 640,000 distinct CDR3 sequences, about 20% of them singletons. Sequenced: blood. The receptor set was obtained from a man between 25 and 39 years old with Graves' ophthalmopathy. Both conserved end residues are part of each CDR3. Each record gives: CDR3 length, D gene, V gene, clone size, J gene, CDR3 DNA, CDR3 protein. A D gene is named only where the DNA matches it firmly. The size field is filled for only some rows; it gives once, few, many or a size class.

13	-	TRBV6-2/TRBV6-3	-	TRBJ2-7	TGTGCCAGCAGTTACCACAGGGACTACGAGCAGTACTTC	CASSYHRDYEQYF
13	-	TRBV3-1	many	TRBJ2-3	TGTGCCAGCAGCCACCTCCATACAGATACGCAGTATTTT	CASSHLHTDTQYF
15	TRBD2	TRBV11-2	few	TRBJ2-5	TGTGCCAGCAGCTTTGGGACTAGCGGGAGAGAGACCCAGTACTTC	CASSFGTSGRETQYF
16	TRBD2	TRBV6-5	-	TRBJ2-5	TGTGCCAGCAGTTTAGGGACTAGCGGGAGTTCTGGGACCCAGTACTTC	CASSLGTSGSSGTQYF
13	-	TRBV20-1	many	TRBJ1-1	TGCAGTGCTACCGAGGGCGGAAACACTGAAGCTTTCTTT	CSATEGGNTEAFF
16	TRBD2	TRBV4-1	few	TRBJ2-7	TGCGCCAGCAGCCAAGATTTAGCGGGAGCCTATTACGAGCAGTACTTC	CASSQDLAGAYYEQYF
20	TRBD2	TRBV13	-	TRBJ2-2	TGTGCCAGCAGCTCCTGGACTAGCGGGAGGGCCGAGATTAGCACCGGGGAGCTGTTTTTT	CASSSWTSGRAEISTGELFF
14	-	TRBV6-1	-	TRBJ1-6	TGTGCCAGCAGGGGGGACGGGTTAAATTCACCCCTCCACTTT	CASRGDGLNSPLHF
12	-	TRBV28	-	TRBJ2-1	TGTGCCAGCAGTTCACAGTACAATGAGCAGTTCTTC	CASSSQYNEQFF
13	TRBD1	TRBV20-1	few	TRBJ2-7	TGCAGTGCTCGGACAGGGCGTTCCTACGAGCAGTACTTC	CSARTGRSYEQYF
13	-	TRBV7-9	-	TRBJ2-3	TGTGCCAGCAGCTTCACCGTTCAAGATACGCAGTATTTT	CASSFTVQDTQYF
12	-	TRBV19	-	TRBJ2-5	TGTGCCAGTAGTAAACCAACGGAGACCCAGTACTTC	CASSKPTETQYF
14	TRBD1	TRBV6-1	many	TRBJ2-1	TGTGCCAGCAGTCGACAGGGGCCTCACAATGAGCAGTTCTTC	CASSRQGPHNEQFF
14	TRBD1	TRBV12-3/TRBV12-4	many	TRBJ2-7	TGTGCCAGCAGTTTTAGGACAGGCTCCTACGAGCAGTACTTC	CASSFRTGSYEQYF
15	-	TRBV16	-	TRBJ2-3	TGTGCCAGCAGCCAATTAGGGCAGACCACAGATACGCAGTATTTT	CASSQLGQTTDTQYF
16	TRBD2	TRBV10-1	-	TRBJ2-2	TGCGCCAGCAGTCAACTAGCGGGAGGGAACACCGGGGAGCTGTTTTTT	CASSQLAGGNTGELFF
15	TRBD1	TRBV28	many	TRBJ1-1	TGTGCCAGCAGTTTGAGGGGACAGGTGAACACTGAAGCTTTCTTT	CASSLRGQVNTEAFF
15	TRBD1	TRBV7-2	-	TRBJ2-6	TGTGCAGCCGGGACAGGGGGTAGTGGGGCCAACGTCCTGACTTTC	CAAGTGGSGANVLTF
20	TRBD1	TRBV3-1	-	TRBJ1-5	TGTGCCAGCAGCCTATCTACGGTAAGGACAGGGGGCGGAGGGAGTCAGCCCCAGCATTTT	CASSLSTVRTGGGGSQPQHF
13	-	TRBV12-3/TRBV12-4	many	TRBJ1-1	TGTGCCAGCAGTTTAGCGACAGTTACTGAAGCTTTCTTT	CASSLATVTEAFF
13	-	TRBV28	-	TRBJ2-2	TGTGCTCTCAGTTTCGGCAACACCGGGGAGCTGTTTTTT	CALSFGNTGELFF
19	-	TRBV19	-	TRBJ2-6	TGTGCCAGTAGTATAGATTCCGATACTATTCCCTCTGGGGCCAACGTCCTGACTTTC	CASSIDSDTIPSGANVLTF
15	TRBD1	TRBV24-1	few	TRBJ2-5	TGTGCCACCAGTGATTTCGGACAGGGGGCCGAGACCCAGTACTTC	CATSDFGQGAETQYF
14	TRBD1	TRBV19	few	TRBJ1-5	TGTGCCAGTAGTACGACAGGGATCGGACAGCCCCAGCATTTT	CASSTTGIGQPQHF
15	TRBD1	TRBV7-8	few	TRBJ2-7	TGTGCCACACTAGGGACAGCAGCCCAACGGGGCGAGCAGTACTTC	CATLGTAAQRGEQYF
17	-	TRBV11-2	many	TRBJ2-1	TGTGCCAGCAGCTTCTCACAGGGTAGAAGCTCCTACAATGAGCAGTTCTTC	CASSFSQGRSSYNEQFF
13	-	TRBV5-1	-	TRBJ1-2	TGCGCCAGCAGCTTTGACCGCCCTGGCGGCTACACCTTC	CASSFDRPGGYTF
13	TRBD1	TRBV29-1	once	TRBJ1-2	TGCAGCGTTGACGGACAGGGCGACTATGGCTACACCTTC	CSVDGQGDYGYTF
13	TRBD1	TRBV24-1	-	TRBJ2-1	TGTGCCACCAGGGACAGGGAGTACAATGAGCAGTTCTTC	CATRDREYNEQFF
18	TRBD1	TRBV24-1	-	TRBJ1-6	TGTGCCACCGGCCTGGGCAGGGGGCCGAGAATCGTTAATTCACCCCTCCACTTT	CATGLGRGPRIVNSPLHF
11	-	TRBV20-1	many	TRBJ2-1	TGCAGTGCAGGCCATCTAAATGAGCAGTTCTTC	CSAGHLNEQFF
16	-	TRBV3-1	-	TRBJ2-1	TGTGCCAGCAGCCAAGAGCCCGGTGAAATCTACAATGAGCAGTTCTTC	CASSQEPGEIYNEQFF
16	-	TRBV28	few	TRBJ2-2	TGTGCCAGCAGTCCCCGCGGAGGGGGCATCAGCGGGGAGCTGTTTTTT	CASSPRGGGISGELFF
16	-	TRBV9	-	TRBJ1-3	TGTGCCAGCAGCGTAGGATGGGATAGCACTGGAAACACCATATATTTT	CASSVGWDSTGNTIYF
13	-	TRBV29-1	-	TRBJ2-7	TGCAGCGCTGGTGGATCGAGCTCCTACGAGCAGTACTTC	CSAGGSSSYEQYF
15	TRBD2	TRBV28	-	TRBJ2-7	TGTGCCAGCAGTTTCCCGTCCAGCGGGAGGTACGAGCAGTACTTC	CASSFPSSGRYEQYF
16	-	TRBV13	-	TRBJ2-1	TGTGCCAGCAGTTACTCTTACCTAGCCGGATACAATGAGCAGTTCTTC	CASSYSYLAGYNEQFF
13	-	TRBV3-1	-	TRBJ1-3	TGTGCCAGCAGTGACAGAATTGGAAACACCATATATTTT	CASSDRIGNTIYF
13	TRBD1	TRBV11-1	many	TRBJ1-1	TGTGCCAGCAGACCGACAGGGGAAACTGAAGCTTTCTTT	CASRPTGETEAFF
14	-	TRBV7-3	few	TRBJ2-2	TGTGCCAGCAGCTTCGCAGGGTACACCGGGGAGCTGTTTTTT	CASSFAGYTGELFF
16	TRBD1	TRBV6-1	few	TRBJ1-6	TGTGCCAGCAGGATTGGACAGGGGGTCGGATATTCACCCCTCCACTTT	CASRIGQGVGYSPLHF
17	-	TRBV7-9	many	TRBJ2-1	TGTGCCAGCAGACCACTTCCCCGGGACCTAAAGTCCAATGAGCAGTTCTTC	CASRPLPRDLKSNEQFF
15	TRBD1	TRBV5-4	few	TRBJ2-4	TGTGCCAGCAGCTTGGGGGACAGGGTGGGAAACATTCAGTACTTC	CASSLGDRVGNIQYF
13	-	TRBV7-2	many	TRBJ1-1	TGTGCCAGCATCGAGGGGTTTCGGACTGAAGCTTTCTTT	CASIEGFRTEAFF
15	-	TRBV28	many	TRBJ2-3	TGTGCCAGCAGGCCCTCCAGGGTGTCCACAGATACGCAGTATTTT	CASRPSRVSTDTQYF
17	TRBD1	TRBV28	few	TRBJ2-7	TGTGCCAGCAGTTCGATCGAGGACAGGGTCCTCTCCTACGAGCAGTACTTC	CASSSIEDRVLSYEQYF